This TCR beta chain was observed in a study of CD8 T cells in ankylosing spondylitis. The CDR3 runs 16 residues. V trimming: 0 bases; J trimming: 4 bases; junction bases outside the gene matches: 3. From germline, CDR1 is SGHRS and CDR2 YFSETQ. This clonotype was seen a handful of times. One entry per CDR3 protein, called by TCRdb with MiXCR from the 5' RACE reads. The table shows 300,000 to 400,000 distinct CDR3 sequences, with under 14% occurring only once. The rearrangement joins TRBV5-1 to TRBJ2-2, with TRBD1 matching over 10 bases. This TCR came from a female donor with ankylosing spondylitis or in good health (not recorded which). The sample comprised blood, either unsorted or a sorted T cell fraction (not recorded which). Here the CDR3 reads CASSLEGQGPTGELFF. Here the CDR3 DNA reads TGCGCCAGCAGCTTGGAGGGACAGGGGCCCACCGGGGAGCTGTTTTTT.